This is a list of T cell receptor beta chains from one sample in a study of blood T cells in healthy people across ages. TCRdb re-derived calls from the 5' RACE reads in MiXCR, one entry per CDR3 protein. Counted here are hundreds of thousands of distinct CDR3 sequences, 58% occurring once; the ten biggest clones make up over 30%. Sequenced: blood. The source of these receptors is a man in his sixties in good health. Both conserved end residues are part of each CDR3. The order of the fields is J gene, D gene, clone size, V gene, CDR3 DNA, CDR3 protein. A D gene is named only where the DNA matches it firmly. Where a row states a size, it is once, few, many or the class of an expanded clone; other rows omit it.

j_call: TRBJ1-1; d_call: -; clone_size: -; v_call: TRBV5-1; cdr3_nt: TGCGCCAGCAGCGATCCGGGACGCGGCGGTCGGGAAGCTTTCTTT; cdr3_aa: CASSDPGRGGREAFF
j_call: TRBJ2-1; d_call: -; clone_size: few; v_call: TRBV2; cdr3_nt: TGTGCCAGCAGTGTAAATGAGCAGTTCTTC; cdr3_aa: CASSVNEQFF
j_call: TRBJ2-2; d_call: -; clone_size: many; v_call: TRBV27; cdr3_nt: TGTGCCAGCAGTTTACGGGACAAGTCGGCCGGGGAGCTGTTTTTT; cdr3_aa: CASSLRDKSAGELFF
j_call: TRBJ2-7; d_call: -; clone_size: -; v_call: TRBV20-1; cdr3_nt: TGCAGTGCTAGCGGGGTAGGGACGGGCGAATACGAGCAGTACTTC; cdr3_aa: CSASGVGTGEYEQYF
j_call: TRBJ2-3; d_call: TRBD2; clone_size: -; v_call: TRBV12-3/TRBV12-4; cdr3_nt: TGTGCCAGCAGTTCGGGACTAGCGGGGGTGGGAGATACGCAGTATTTT; cdr3_aa: CASSSGLAGVGDTQYF
j_call: TRBJ2-7; d_call: TRBD2; clone_size: -; v_call: TRBV25-1; cdr3_nt: TGTGCCAGCAGTGCGACTAGCGGGCCCTACGAGCAGTACTTC; cdr3_aa: CASSATSGPYEQYF
j_call: TRBJ2-5; d_call: -; clone_size: -; v_call: TRBV7-9; cdr3_nt: TGTGCCAGCAGCCAAGGGGTGACCCCGGTAGAGACCCAGTACTTC; cdr3_aa: CASSQGVTPVETQYF
j_call: TRBJ1-1; d_call: -; clone_size: -; v_call: TRBV9; cdr3_nt: TGTGCCAGCAGCGTAGCGTCCCGGACTGAAGCTTTCTTT; cdr3_aa: CASSVASRTEAFF
j_call: TRBJ2-1; d_call: -; clone_size: -; v_call: TRBV7-9; cdr3_nt: TGTGCCAGCAGCTTCTCGATGAATGAGCAGTTCTTC; cdr3_aa: CASSFSMNEQFF
j_call: TRBJ2-1; d_call: -; clone_size: few; v_call: TRBV7-2; cdr3_nt: TGTGCCAGCAGCCTCGGGGGTTACGATTACAATGAGCAGTTCTTC; cdr3_aa: CASSLGGYDYNEQFF
j_call: TRBJ2-7; d_call: TRBD2; clone_size: -; v_call: TRBV6-5; cdr3_nt: TGTGCCAGCAGTTACTCGATCAGCGGGGCGAGCTCCTACGAGCAGTACTTC; cdr3_aa: CASSYSISGASSYEQYF
j_call: TRBJ2-5; d_call: -; clone_size: -; v_call: TRBV11-2; cdr3_nt: TGTGCCAGCAGCGCCCGGGACAAAAATGAGCAGTACTTC; cdr3_aa: CASSARDKNEQYF
j_call: TRBJ2-6; d_call: -; clone_size: few; v_call: TRBV29-1; cdr3_nt: TGCAGCGTTTCAGGAAGCTCTGGGGCCAACGTCCTGACTTTC; cdr3_aa: CSVSGSSGANVLTF
j_call: TRBJ2-3; d_call: TRBD1; clone_size: -; v_call: TRBV5-1; cdr3_nt: TGCGCCAGCAGCCCGCGGCGAGGGGGCGAGGCAGATACGCAGTATTTT; cdr3_aa: CASSPRRGGEADTQYF
j_call: TRBJ2-7; d_call: TRBD1; clone_size: few; v_call: TRBV7-2; cdr3_nt: TGTGCCAGCAGCACGAACAGGGGTTACGAGCAGTACTTC; cdr3_aa: CASSTNRGYEQYF
j_call: TRBJ1-1; d_call: -; clone_size: -; v_call: TRBV12-3/TRBV12-4; cdr3_nt: TGTGCCAGCACCAGGGTAGAGAACACTGAAGCTTTCTTT; cdr3_aa: CASTRVENTEAFF
j_call: TRBJ2-7; d_call: -; clone_size: -; v_call: TRBV5-6; cdr3_nt: TGTGCCAGCAGCTTGGCTCCGGGACGGGGCGAGCAGTACTTC; cdr3_aa: CASSLAPGRGEQYF
j_call: TRBJ2-5; d_call: TRBD2; clone_size: few; v_call: TRBV7-2; cdr3_nt: TGTGCCAGCAGCTTAGCAGCTAGCGGGGGTGAGACCCAGTACTTC; cdr3_aa: CASSLAASGGETQYF